This T cell receptor (beta chain) derives from a study of cytomegalovirus exposure and HLA in healthy donors. Study results and limitations: In a later analysis, a missense DCLRE1C variant was linked to TCR beta V- and J-gene trimming.

V trimming: 4 bases; J trimming: 7 bases; junction bases outside the gene matches: 3. The V gene's germline CDR1 is SGHRS and CDR2 YFSETQ. CDR3 length equals 15 residues. PCR employed 60 Vbeta and 13 Jbeta primers. Sequencing was performed with immunoSEQ multiplex PCR; in TCRdb, only in-frame clones are kept and a portion is missing. The table records 91,000 or so clones, approximately 76% of them present only once. This clone has a handful of counts. Antigen specificity is unknown. Sequenced: PBMCs. The sequence was collected from a man aged 25-40 years in good health and CMV-seropositive. V gene TRBV5-1 combines with J gene TRBJ1-6; 12 bases line up with TRBD1. Here the CDR3 DNA reads TGCGCCAGCAGCCCTGGGACAGGGGGCAATTCACCCCTCCACTTT. Amino acid sequence: CASSPGTGGNSPLHF.